Listed below are T cell receptor beta chains from one sample, sequenced in a study of blood T cell repertoires in COVID-19. The data were produced by immunoSEQ multiplex PCR, yet TCRdb's version contains in-frame clones alone and is incomplete. Among about 36,000 clones listed, 90% were seen once. The sample was peripheral blood. These receptors came from a human donor in a cohort sampled during active COVID-19. CDR3s include the opening cysteine and the closing phenylalanine or tryptophan. A D gene is named only where the DNA matches it firmly. The listing skips clone size in some rows; elsewhere it reads once, few, many or a size class.

size	D	J	V	CDR3	DNA
.	.	TRBJ2-5	TRBV6-5	CASSYSTETQYF	TGTGCCAGCAGTTACTCGACTGAGACCCAGTACTTC
.	TRBD2	TRBJ2-2	TRBV2	CASSPTSVSGTGELFF	TGTGCCAGTTCGCCCACTAGCGTAAGCGGCACCGGGGAGCTGTTTTTT
few	TRBD1	TRBJ1-2	TRBV7-9	CAFSPPGGARGYTF	TGTGCCTTTAGCCCCCCAGGGGGCGCGCGGGGCTACACCTTC
.	.	TRBJ2-1	TRBV6-2/TRBV6-3	CASSSAGFWQFF	TGTGCCAGCAGTTCAGCGGGTTTTTGGCAGTTCTTC
.	.	TRBJ1-2	TRBV9	CASSPRRDLYGYTF	TGTGCCAGCAGCCCCCGGCGGGACCTTTATGGCTACACCTTC
.	.	TRBJ2-7	TRBV5-1	CASRGLNREFERYF	TGCGCCAGCAGAGGTCTTAACAGGGAATTTGAGAGGTACTTC
.	TRBD2	TRBJ2-3	TRBV19	CATRLAGGVDTQYF	TGTGCCACACGACTAGCGGGAGGGGTAGATACGCAGTATTTT
.	TRBD1	TRBJ2-7	TRBV9	CASSVAGGNSYEQYF	TGTGCCAGCAGCGTAGCAGGGGGTAACTCCTACGAGCAGTACTTC
.	.	TRBJ1-5	TRBV27	CASSPGRGEQPQHF	TGTGCCAGCAGTCCTGGACGCGGGGAGCAGCCCCAGCATTTT
.	TRBD1	TRBJ2-2	TRBV6-2/TRBV6-3	CASGRDRAPNTGELFF	TGTGCCAGCGGCCGGGACAGAGCCCCGAACACCGGGGAGCTGTTTTTT
once	.	TRBJ2-1	TRBV5-4	CASSAYRTRANEQFF	TGTGCCAGCAGCGCCTACCGGACACGGGCAAACGAGCAGTTCTTC
few	TRBD2	TRBJ2-1	TRBV7-3	CASSFSLAGVNGNEQFF	TGTGCCAGCAGCTTCTCCTTAGCGGGAGTAAATGGGAATGAGCAGTTCTTC
.	.	TRBJ2-3	TRBV28	CASSPARSTGSDTQYF	TGTGCCAGCAGTCCCGCCCGTTCAACAGGGTCGGATACGCAGTATTTT
.	.	TRBJ2-7	TRBV28	CASSSGLYEQYF	TGTGCCAGCAGTTCAGGACTCTACGAGCAGTACTTC
.	.	TRBJ1-2	TRBV2	CASSDQGNYGYTF	TGTGCCAGCAGTGACCAGGGCAACTATGGCTACACCTTC
.	TRBD1	TRBJ2-7	TRBV9	CASSVGTGGFYEQYF	TGTGCCAGCAGCGTAGGGACAGGGGGGTTCTACGAGCAGTACTTC
once	.	TRBJ2-1	TRBV2	CASSLNPGGANEQFF	TGTGCCAGCAGCCTCAACCCCGGTGGGGCCAATGAGCAGTTCTTC
.	TRBD1	TRBJ1-4	TRBV7-8	CASVETGFTNEKLFF	TGTGCCAGCGTCGAGACAGGGTTTACTAATGAAAAACTGTTTTTT
.	TRBD1	TRBJ1-4	TRBV5-1	CASSTTGTGFVKLFF	TGCGCCAGCAGCACAACCGGGACAGGGTTTGTAAAACTGTTTTTT
.	TRBD1	TRBJ2-5	TRBV28	CASSLRGGPEDF	TGTGCCAGCAGTTTACGAGGGGGCCCCGAGGACTTC
.	TRBD2	TRBJ2-1	TRBV28	CASTLWRLAGVNEQFF	TGTGCCAGCACCCTATGGAGACTAGCGGGAGTGAATGAGCAGTTCTTC
.	.	TRBJ2-5	TRBV5-4	CASSSRTGKGGETQYF	TGTGCCAGCAGCAGCCGGACAGGGAAGGGGGGGGAGACCCAGTACTTC